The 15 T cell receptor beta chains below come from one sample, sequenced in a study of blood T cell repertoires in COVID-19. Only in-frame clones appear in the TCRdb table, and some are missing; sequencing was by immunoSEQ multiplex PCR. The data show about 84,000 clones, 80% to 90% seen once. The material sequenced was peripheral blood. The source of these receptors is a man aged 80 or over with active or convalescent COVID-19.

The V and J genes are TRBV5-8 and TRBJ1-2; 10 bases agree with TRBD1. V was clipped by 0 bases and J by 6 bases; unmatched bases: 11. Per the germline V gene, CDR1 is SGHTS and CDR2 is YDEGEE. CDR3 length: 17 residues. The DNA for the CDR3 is TGTGCCAGCAGCTTGGGACAGGGGGCAGTCTTAGGCGATGGCTACACCTTC. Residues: CASSLGQGAVLGDGYTF.

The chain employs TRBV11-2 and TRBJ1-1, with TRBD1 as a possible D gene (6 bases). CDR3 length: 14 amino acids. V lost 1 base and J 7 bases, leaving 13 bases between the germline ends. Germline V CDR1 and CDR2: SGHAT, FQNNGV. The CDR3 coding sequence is TGTGCCAGCAGCTTAGCTCTATGGGACAATGAAGCTTTCTTT. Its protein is CASSLALWDNEAFF.

The DNA of the CDR3 is TGCGCCAGCAGCTTGGTGGGACAGCAAGCTTTCTTT. This codes for CASSLVGQQAFF. The chain is built from TRBV5-1 and TRBJ1-1; 7 bases match TRBD1. This CDR3 spans 12 amino acids. From germline, CDR1 is SGHRS and CDR2 YFSETQ. V lost 0 bases and J lost 9; bases outside the gene matches: 2.

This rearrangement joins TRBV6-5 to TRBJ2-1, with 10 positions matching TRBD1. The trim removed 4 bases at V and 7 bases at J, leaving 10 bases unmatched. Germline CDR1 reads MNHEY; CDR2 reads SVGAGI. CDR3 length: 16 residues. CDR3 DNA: TGTGCCAGCAGTTCCCTCCGGGACAGGGGAGATAATGAGCAGTTCTTC. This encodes CASSSLRDRGDNEQFF.

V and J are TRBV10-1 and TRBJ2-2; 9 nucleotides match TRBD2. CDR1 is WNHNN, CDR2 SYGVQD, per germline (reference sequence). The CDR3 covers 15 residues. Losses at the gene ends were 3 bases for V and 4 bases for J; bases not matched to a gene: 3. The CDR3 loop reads CASSDGGRVTGELFF. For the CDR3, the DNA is TGCGCCAGCAGTGACGGCGGGAGGGTCACCGGGGAGCTGTTTTTT.

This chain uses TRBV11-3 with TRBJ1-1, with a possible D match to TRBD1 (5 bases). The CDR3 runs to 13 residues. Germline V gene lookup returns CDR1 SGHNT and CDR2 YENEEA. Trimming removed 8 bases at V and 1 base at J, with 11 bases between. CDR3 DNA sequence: TGTGCCAGCGCGCCGGGGGGGAACACTGAAGCTTTCTTT. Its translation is CASAPGGNTEAFF.

The DNA of the CDR3 is TGCAGCGCCGGGACTAGCGCCTCAGATACGCAGTATTTT. Translation: CSAGTSASDTQYF. The V gene is TRBV29-1, the J gene TRBJ2-3, with 10 bases aligning to TRBD2. CDR1 SQVTM and CDR2 ANQGSEA come from the germline V gene. V lost 7 bases to trimming and J lost 4 bases; unmatched junction nucleotides: 5. The CDR3 runs to 13 residues.

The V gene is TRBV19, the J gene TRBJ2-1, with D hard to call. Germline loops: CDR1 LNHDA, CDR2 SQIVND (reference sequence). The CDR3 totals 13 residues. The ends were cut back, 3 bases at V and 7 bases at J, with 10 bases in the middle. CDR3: CASSMRSANEQFF. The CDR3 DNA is TGTGCCAGTAGTATGCGCTCCGCGAATGAGCAGTTCTTC.

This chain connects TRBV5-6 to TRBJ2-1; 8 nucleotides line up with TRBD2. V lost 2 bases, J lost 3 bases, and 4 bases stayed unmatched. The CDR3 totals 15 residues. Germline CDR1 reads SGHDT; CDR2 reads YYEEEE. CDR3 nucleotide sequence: TGTGCCAGCAGCTTAGGCGGGAGGTACTACAATGAGCAGTTCTTC. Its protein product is CASSLGGRYYNEQFF.

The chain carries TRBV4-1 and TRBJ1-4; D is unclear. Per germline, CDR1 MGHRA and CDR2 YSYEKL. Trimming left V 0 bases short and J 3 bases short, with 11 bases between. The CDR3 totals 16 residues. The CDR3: CASSQERSGANEKLFF. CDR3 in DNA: TGCGCCAGCAGCCAAGAACGGTCCGGGGCTAATGAAAAACTGTTTTTT.

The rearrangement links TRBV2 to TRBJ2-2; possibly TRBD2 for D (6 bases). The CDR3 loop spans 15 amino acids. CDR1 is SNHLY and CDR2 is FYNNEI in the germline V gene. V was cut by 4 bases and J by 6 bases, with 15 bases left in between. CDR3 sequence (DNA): TGTGCCAGCAGTGGTGCGAGACTAGGGGCCGGGGAGCTGTTTTTT. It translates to CASSGARLGAGELFF.

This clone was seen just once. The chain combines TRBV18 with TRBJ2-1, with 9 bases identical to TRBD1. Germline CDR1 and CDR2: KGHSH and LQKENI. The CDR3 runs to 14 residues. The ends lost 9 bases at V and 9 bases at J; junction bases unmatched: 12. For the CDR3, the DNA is TGTGCCAGTATTCCGGGACAGGGATCTGGTGAGCAGTTCTTC. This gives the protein CASIPGQGSGEQFF.

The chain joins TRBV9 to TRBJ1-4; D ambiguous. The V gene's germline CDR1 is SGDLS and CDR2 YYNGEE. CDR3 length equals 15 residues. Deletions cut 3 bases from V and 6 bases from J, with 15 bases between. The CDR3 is CASSAEGHGYEKLFF. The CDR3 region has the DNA TGTGCCAGCAGCGCGGAGGGTCACGGTTATGAAAAACTGTTTTTT.

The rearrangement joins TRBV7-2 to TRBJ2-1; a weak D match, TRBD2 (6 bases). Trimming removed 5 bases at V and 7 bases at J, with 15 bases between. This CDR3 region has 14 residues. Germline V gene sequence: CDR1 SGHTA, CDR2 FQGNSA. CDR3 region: CASSLPGLINEQFF. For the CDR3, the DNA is TGTGCCAGCAGCCTTCCTGGACTAATAAATGAGCAGTTCTTC.

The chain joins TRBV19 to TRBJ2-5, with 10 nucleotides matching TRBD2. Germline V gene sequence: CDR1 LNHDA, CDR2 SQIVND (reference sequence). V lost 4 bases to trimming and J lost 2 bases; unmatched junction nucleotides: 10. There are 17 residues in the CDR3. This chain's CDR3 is CASSNPPLAGPQETQYF. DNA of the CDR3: TGTGCCAGTAGTAACCCCCCACTAGCGGGGCCGCAAGAGACCCAGTACTTC.